This T cell receptor beta chain was identified in a study of identical twins (dated by TCRdb to the mid-2010s). A note on the overall study: The study deep-sequenced TCR alpha and beta repertoires from monozygotic twins, unrelated adults of various ages and cord blood to test whether fetal clonotypes persist. To rule out contamination, replicate twin experiments were performed at different times with different library preparation protocols.

Paper-wide results and their limitations: In beta out-of-frame sequences, excess twin sharing was weaker, because having fewer shared sequences lowered the signal-to-noise ratio. Abundant cord blood beta clonotypes had fewer insertions, young adult naive repertoires showed a similar but weaker trend, and memory repertoires showed no such trend. Conclusions relied on cross-sectional statistical analysis, since the same donors could not be followed over many years. Compared with coincidental sharing between unrelated individuals, out-of-frame TCR alpha sequences shared between twins showed an excess of sequences with low generation probability. Recombination models systematically underestimated out-of-frame TCR alpha sharing in monozygotic twins but agreed with sharing between unrelated individuals. Zero-insertion analyses could be partly confounded by invariant T cells such as MAIT and iNKT, although diverse VJ usage argued against such confounding for most clonotypes.

This clonotype showed up many times. Its antigen has not been determined. Base-call qualities are not available, and no considerably larger clone is one nucleotide away. Libraries came from 5' RACE. Sequenced on an Illumina HiSeq 2000. A universal primer binding site was introduced by template switching, and a unique molecular identifier was present in the final cDNA, enabling accurate counting of TCR cDNA molecules. Specific primers in the conserved constant-segment region were used to synthesize first-strand cDNA for TCR alpha and beta chains. To control for contamination, every cDNA library was double barcoded, receiving both a SMART-Mk sample barcode and Illumina barcodes. TruSeq adapter sequences and Illumina sample barcodes were added in two successive PCR steps. Sequencing of the TCR alpha and beta cDNA libraries was done on the Illumina HiSeq platform using custom primers. As for the authors' bioinformatics: Raw reads were processed with MiGEC to extract unique molecular identifiers, and MiXCR was used to determine CDR3 positions. Recombination models were inferred per individual with the repgenHMM and IGoR tools using an EM algorithm. Shared clonotype analysis was performed with the tcR package in R, normalizing sharing by the product of cloneset sizes. To study raw recombination free of thymic and clonal selection effects, out-of-frame nonproductive sequences were analyzed. The public reads were reprocessed in TCRdb via fastp at Q25 and MiXCR, keeping in-frame beta chains. Records with the same CDR3 protein are collapsed into one entry carrying the most frequent genes and DNA. TCRdb, rather than the study authors, made the V and J calls. A total of hundreds of thousands of distinct CDR3 sequences appear in this sample, around 5.7% of them only once. The top ten clones comprise 1.5% to 2% of the sample.

Every donor in the study was a healthy Caucasian. Three unrelated non-twin adults were additionally sequenced: a male aged 18 to 29, a male aged 50 to 59 and a female aged 50 to 59. Miltenyi CD45RO+ enrichment and human naive T-cell isolation kits were used to isolate memory (CD45RO+) and naive T cells from PBMC. The germline V gene encodes CDR1 SQVTM and CDR2 ANQGSEA. V drops 6 bases and J drops 1 base, leaving 15 bases in between. The CDR3 starts with the cysteine, ends with the phenylalanine, and has 14 residues. The DNA shown is the 42-base CDR3, in frame from base 1. This clonotype was sampled from a man aged 18-30 years in good health. The material sequenced was naive T cells sorted from blood. According to the study, the label for this sample's cell subset or site signals: cells isolated with a human naive T-cell isolation kit. In this chain, TRBV29-1 is recombined with TRBJ1-1; no confident D gene assignment can be made. CDR3 loop: CSVHPSRKNTEAFF. The sequenced DNA: TGCAGCGTCCACCCGTCGAGGAAGAACACTGAAGCTTTCTTT.